The source of this T cell receptor beta chain is a study of cytomegalovirus exposure and HLA in healthy donors (dated by TCRdb to about 2017). At the level of the whole study: A later analysis indicated that the 100 to 150 validation repertoires were generated on the platform also employed for the 650 to 850 repertoires of the first cohort. The study aimed to test whether signatures of past pathogen exposure could be identified by cataloging public T cell receptors. In addition to the first cohort of approximately 650 subjects, a separate validation cohort of approximately 130 different subjects was used. To predict cytomegalovirus infection status, the study brought together high-throughput TCR immunosequencing, statistical association of individual TCRs with disease status, and machine learning. Overall study results and their limits: In vitro tests confirmed that a few of the cytomegalovirus-associated TCR beta chains recognize cytomegalovirus antigens. A total of 164 TCR beta chains were listed by the study as associated with cytomegalovirus. It was suggested by the authors that the approach could potentially be generalized to other disease states and immunological phenotypes. In a later analysis, TCRs clustered in the first cohort were found to also tend to co-occur in the 130 or so validation repertoires, with about 94% of cluster scores above 0. All 120 or so repertoires were used to score co-occurrence in the validation cohort in a later analysis, because that analysis had no HLA typing for the cohort. Most TCR sequences were observed very rarely across donors, whereas some public TCRs were present in many individuals. The classifier was reported to diagnose cytomegalovirus status with high specificity and sensitivity in both the original cohort and the validation cohort.

The library was made by the immunoSEQ multiplex PCR assay. Processing in the source paper ran as follows. A statistical classification framework was built to diagnose cytomegalovirus status from the catalog of TCR beta chain sequences. What TCRdb holds here is the immuneACCESS table cut down to in-frame rearrangements. Part of the clones is not present; checked against another copy, under half of the missing clones reflect an unresolved V gene, and the others are unexplained. The DNA was the basis for D and trimming; V, J and clone size are from that table. The sample table lists fewer than 90,000 clones, less than 90% of them with a count of one. The ten largest clones add up to around an eighth of the sample. V is pared back by 5 bases and J by 7 bases, with 8 bases lying between the germline termini. The CDR3 contains 11 residues, cysteine and phenylalanine counted. The kept DNA is CDR3 alone, 33 bases in frame from the first base. CDR1 MNHEY and CDR2 SVGAGI were looked up in the germline V gene.

The donors were included in the validation cohort of roughly 130 subjects, a group kept apart from the roughly 670-subject first cohort. Concerning this clone: Its antigen is unknown. Base quality data are lacking; no much larger clone is found one base away.

The TCR originated in a woman between 18 and 30 years old in good health and CMV-seropositive. Sequenced material: PBMCs. Here the chain combines TRBV6-5 and TRBJ2-5, with the D gene not clear enough to name. Here is the DNA: TGTGCCAGCAGTGCGGCTATGACCCAGTACTTC. Its coded protein is CASSAAMTQYF.